The rows below give T cell receptor beta chains drawn from one sample of a study of blood T cell repertoires in COVID-19. Clones were sequenced by immunoSEQ multiplex PCR, and TCRdb holds only the in-frame ones, with some missing. The data hold about 200,000 clones, with approximately 80% observed a single time. The specimen was peripheral blood. Receptors originate from a human donor in a cohort sampled during active COVID-19. The CDR3 runs from the conserved cysteine through the conserved F or W. Fields, in order: J gene, V gene, clone size, CDR3 protein. Rows may omit the clone size; those that give it use once, few, many or a size class.

>TRBJ2-1|TRBV15|.
CATSRGGGRGWDEQFF
>TRBJ2-2|TRBV12-1|.
CASSSFEGLAGELFF
>TRBJ2-3|TRBV6-5|.
CASSYATGISTDTQYF
>TRBJ2-1|TRBV10-1|.
CASSEVGLAWNEQFF
>TRBJ2-5|TRBV2|.
CASRPGLAVQETQYF
>TRBJ2-3|TRBV14|.
CASSHRQGSTDTQYF
>TRBJ2-1|TRBV29-1|.
CSVEGDTSSYNEQFF
>TRBJ1-2|TRBV28|.
CASSAPGTGDYGYTF
>TRBJ2-7|TRBV18|.
CASSPLLAGGSYEQYF
>TRBJ1-2|TRBV5-1|.
CASRIGLEVRFGYTF
>TRBJ1-6|TRBV28|.
CASGLAGRVLF
>TRBJ2-3|TRBV5-1|.
CASKIPGLAGVTDTQYF
>TRBJ2-7|TRBV5-6|.
CASSLAGGIGEQYF
>TRBJ2-6|TRBV5-1|.
CASSFRDISSGANVLTF
>TRBJ1-1|TRBV6-4|.
CASSEFWTGGTEAFF
>TRBJ2-2|TRBV23-1|.
CASSQYPLAGGRLATGELFF
>TRBJ1-4|TRBV19|.
CASRTGRANEKLFF
>TRBJ1-6|TRBV5-1|.
CASRTGINSPLHF
>TRBJ1-2|TRBV5-8|.
CASREQGSYRYGYTF
>TRBJ2-5|TRBV18|few
CASSPGQQETQYF
>TRBJ2-3|TRBV19|.
CASSIQGDADTQYF
>TRBJ2-7|TRBV29-1|.
CSVGSYEQYF
>TRBJ1-1|TRBV28|.
CASRRGRSTEAFF
>TRBJ1-5|TRBV19|.
CASTWTGRFKDTQPQHF
>TRBJ2-7|TRBV28|.
CAGGSAADEQYF
>TRBJ2-7|TRBV12-3/TRBV12-4|.
CASSLAGLNEQYF
>TRBJ2-3|TRBV10-3|.
CAISEPEGRTDTQYF
>TRBJ2-3|TRBV29-1|.
CSVRGTDTQYF
>TRBJ2-1|TRBV28|.
CASSLAGVAGDDEQFF
>TRBJ2-1|TRBV27|.
CASSLQAAGGPREQFF
>TRBJ1-4|TRBV30|.
CAWTTGLRNEKLFF
>TRBJ1-2|TRBV30|.
CAWSTIYGYTF
>TRBJ2-7|TRBV5-5|few
CASSLEGAGYEQYF
>TRBJ2-7|TRBV27|.
CASSPLGTSAHEQYF
>TRBJ2-2|TRBV4-1|once
CASSQGIRQGNTGELFF
>TRBJ1-3|TRBV15|.
CATTVSGNTIYF
>TRBJ1-5|TRBV28|.
CASRRRGLSNQPQHF
>TRBJ1-5|TRBV6-6|once
CASRGGNQPQHF
>TRBJ2-1|TRBV24-1|few
CATSVPGAGNPHEQFF